This T cell receptor (beta chain) was recovered during a study of human T cells and chemical hapten exposure. Study-wide background: Across samples, TCR yields varied, mostly owing to small differences in pooled library volumes.

Trimming cost V 4 bases and J 5 bases, with 18 bases left between them. The CDR3 totals 17 residues. Germline V gene lookup returns CDR1 MNHEY and CDR2 SVGAGI. Time point defined: healthy volunteer bleed at 6 weeks. Extraction of total RNA was performed on unfractionated whole blood. TCRdb reprocessed the RACE reads with MiXCR, giving one entry per CDR3 protein. The data contain approximately 84,000 distinct CDR3 sequences, approximately 8.6% of them singletons. The TCR sequence derives from a male donor in good health. Some clones in this sample may be carry-over from other donors' samples. Material: whole blood. This chain joins TRBV6-5 and TRBJ1-6; TRBD1 is a possible D gene (5 bases). The CDR3, as DNA: TGTGCCAGCAGTTCCGACTGGGGACGCCCAAATAATTCACCCCTCCACTTT. Amino acids: CASSSDWGRPNNSPLHF.